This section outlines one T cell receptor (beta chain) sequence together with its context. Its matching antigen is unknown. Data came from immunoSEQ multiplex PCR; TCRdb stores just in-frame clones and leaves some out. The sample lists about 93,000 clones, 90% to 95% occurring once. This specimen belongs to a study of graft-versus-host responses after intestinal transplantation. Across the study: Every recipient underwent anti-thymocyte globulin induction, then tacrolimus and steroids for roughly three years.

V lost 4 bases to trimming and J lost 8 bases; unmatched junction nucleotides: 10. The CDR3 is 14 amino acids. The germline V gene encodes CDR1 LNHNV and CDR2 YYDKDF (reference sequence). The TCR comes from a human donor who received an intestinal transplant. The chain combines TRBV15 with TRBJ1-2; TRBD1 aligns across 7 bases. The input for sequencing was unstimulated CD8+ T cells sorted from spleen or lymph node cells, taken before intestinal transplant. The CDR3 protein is CATSKDRAPGGYTF. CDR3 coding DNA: TGTGCCACCAGCAAAGACAGGGCTCCCGGGGGCTACACCTTC.